This T cell receptor (beta chain) was sequenced during a study of patients and donors after allogeneic stem cell transplantation. Many counts were recorded for this clonotype. TCRdb fed the RT-PCR reads into MiXCR, producing one record per CDR3 protein. The table includes over 350,000 distinct CDR3 sequences, more than 15% detected once. CDR3 length equals 13 residues. The V gene lost 5 bases and the J gene lost 3 bases, with 13 bases spanning the gap. Germline-derived CDR1 and CDR2 are DFQATT and SNEGSKA (reference sequence). This TCR came from a human donor who was either an allogeneic HSCT recipient or a stem cell or donor lymphocyte infusion donor (not recorded which). It is not recorded whose cells these are; they may come from a transplant donor. Sequencing used blood, either unsorted or a sorted T cell fraction (not recorded which). The chain links TRBV20-1 to TRBJ2-5, with TRBD2 as a possible D gene (5 bases). This CDR3 is CSAPRRWEETQYF. CDR3 nucleotides: TGCAGTGCTCCTCGGAGGTGGGAAGAGACCCAGTACTTC.